This T cell receptor (beta chain) was obtained from a study of T cell repertoires in ileal Crohn's disease. General study results and limits: Compared with CD4 T cells, sorted CD8 cells carried more expanded clones.

In regard to this clone: What it binds is unknown.

TCRdb's table, derived via immunoSEQ multiplex PCR, lists solely in-frame clones and lacks some. The data contain 8,500 to 14,000 clones, roughly 82% of them singletons. This receptor was obtained from an adult with Crohn's disease. Sequenced input: ileal tissue.

CDR3 nucleotide sequence: TGTGCCAGCAGCCCAGGGACAGGGGGTAATGAAAAACTGTTTTTT. Residues: CASSPGTGGNEKLFF. The chain links TRBV7-7 to TRBJ1-4; 11 bases map to TRBD1. Looked up from germline, CDR1 is SSHAT and CDR2 is FNYEAQ (reference sequence). Trimming at V came to 5 bases and at J to 4 bases, leaving 3 bases not matched to a gene. This CDR3 is built from 15 residues.